The text below deals with one TCR beta chain. Its specificity is unknown. This sample was included in a study of CD8+ T cells in alopecia areata. Treatment specified: oral pan-JAK inhibitor, 5-10 mg twice daily. Extracted RNA was reverse transcribed, and the resulting cDNA served as sequencing template. Assay used: immunoSEQ multiplex PCR; TCRdb lists only in-frame clones, some missing. The data show some 220,000 clones, more than 45% seen once. Findings and caveats of the study: The study found that many expanded lesional clones persisted in scalp and blood during tofacitinib.

V lost 5 bases, J lost 7 bases, and 7 bases stayed unmatched. CDR1 is SGHTA and CDR2 is FQGNSA in the germline V gene. This CDR3 region has 14 residues. This TCR was recovered from a human donor with alopecia areata. The rearrangement uses TRBV7-2 and TRBJ1-5; 8 positions match TRBD1. The sample was CD4+ T cells sorted from blood, taken at week 4, from a patient treated with tofacitinib. The DNA of the CDR3 is TGTGCCAGCAGCGGACGACAGGGGAACCAGCCCCAGCATTTT. Translation gives CASSGRQGNQPQHF.